This is a list of T cell receptor beta chains from one sample in a study of cytomegalovirus exposure and HLA in healthy donors. The table came from immunoSEQ multiplex PCR; TCRdb's copy has only in-frame clones and leaves some out. The table has about 150,000 clones, 64% seen once. Input material: PBMCs. These receptors originate from a woman aged 25 to 45 in good health and CMV-seropositive. The CDR3 runs from the conserved cysteine through the conserved F or W. A D gene is named only where the DNA matches it firmly. For some rows the clone size is stated as once, few or many, or as a class when expanded; others skip it.

d_gene | abundance | j_gene | len | v_gene | CDR3nt | CDR3aa
. | . | TRBJ2-5 | 16 | TRBV28 | TGTGCCAGCAGTTCCGGGGAGTCGCAACTAGTGGAGACCCAGTACTTC | CASSSGESQLVETQYF
. | once | TRBJ1-5 | 15 | TRBV4-1 | TGCGCCAGCAGCCACCCCGGGACGGGAGGACAGCCCCAGCATTTT | CASSHPGTGGQPQHF
. | . | TRBJ2-3 | 13 | TRBV2 | TGTGCCAGCAGTGAAGTAGGAGTAGATACGCAGTATTTT | CASSEVGVDTQYF
TRBD1 | . | TRBJ1-2 | 15 | TRBV6-1 | TGTGCCAGCAGTGGGGGACAGGGCGCTAACTATGGCTACACCTTC | CASSGGQGANYGYTF
TRBD2 | . | TRBJ2-5 | 16 | TRBV11-2 | TGTGCCAGCAGGCCGAAAAGCGGGAGGGCCGGGGAGACCCAGTACTTC | CASRPKSGRAGETQYF
TRBD2 | . | TRBJ2-3 | 19 | TRBV7-2 | TGTGCCAGCAGCTTAGCGCTAAATGGGGCGGGAGTAGGAACAGATACGCAGTATTTT | CASSLALNGAGVGTDTQYF
TRBD2 | . | TRBJ2-7 | 14 | TRBV19 | TGTGCCAGTAGTAGGCCGGGACTAACCTACGAGCAGTACTTC | CASSRPGLTYEQYF
. | . | TRBJ1-2 | 16 | TRBV28 | TGTGCCAGCAGTTCCCAAATGACAGGACCCTCGCGGGGCTACACCTTC | CASSSQMTGPSRGYTF
TRBD2 | . | TRBJ2-1 | 13 | TRBV6-4 | TGTCCGGGAGGACACCGAGCAGGACTTTCGCAGTTCTTC | CPGGHRAGLSQFF
. | once | TRBJ1-5 | 17 | TRBV19 | TGTGCCAGTAGTACCCCCACGGGGGGAAGGGAAAATCAGCCCCAGCATTTT | CASSTPTGGRENQPQHF
. | . | TRBJ2-1 | 15 | TRBV10-3 | TGTGCCGTCAGTGAGGAGGGGGGGCCGTACAATGAGCAGTTCTTC | CAVSEEGGPYNEQFF
. | . | TRBJ1-2 | 16 | TRBV15 | TGTGCCACCAGCAGAGACGGGCAGGGGAATTACTATGGCTACACCTTC | CATSRDGQGNYYGYTF
TRBD2 | . | TRBJ2-2 | 14 | TRBV2 | TGTGCCAGCAATATGCAGGGACTAGCCGGGGAGCTGTTTTTT | CASNMQGLAGELFF
TRBD2 | . | TRBJ2-3 | 17 | TRBV15 | TGTGCCACCAGCAGAGGAACTAGCGGGGGGCCAATAGATACGCAGTATTTT | CATSRGTSGGPIDTQYF
TRBD2 | . | TRBJ2-7 | 14 | TRBV9 | TGTGCCAGCAGCGGTGGGGCGGGAGGAGCCGAGCAGTACTTC | CASSGGAGGAEQYF
. | . | TRBJ1-2 | 13 | TRBV5-6 | TGTGCCAGCAGCTTACAGTTTAACTATGGCTACACCTTC | CASSLQFNYGYTF
. | . | TRBJ2-5 | 17 | TRBV13 | TGTGCCAGCAGCTCCGAGCAAGGGGGGGCTGTGGGGGAGACCCAGTACTTC | CASSSEQGGAVGETQYF
. | few | TRBJ2-1 | 13 | TRBV4-1 | TGCGCCAGCAGCCAACTTACTATGGGTGAGCAGTTCTTC | CASSQLTMGEQFF
. | . | TRBJ1-2 | 16 | TRBV5-6 | TGTGCCAGCAGCTTGATCCGGATGAAGGAAGCGGGTGGCTACACCTTC | CASSLIRMKEAGGYTF
TRBD2 | . | TRBJ2-5 | 15 | TRBV4-1 | TGCGCCAGCAGCCCGCGGGGGACTCTCCAAGAGACCCAGTACTTC | CASSPRGTLQETQYF
. | few | TRBJ2-7 | 11 | TRBV20-1 | TGCAGTGCTATCAGGTCCTACGAGCAGTACTTC | CSAIRSYEQYF
. | . | TRBJ1-6 | 15 | TRBV5-4 | TGTGCCAGCACCGACAAACGGACGGGAAATTCCCCCCTCCACTTT | CASTDKRTGNSPLHF
TRBD2 | . | TRBJ2-5 | 16 | TRBV11-3 | TGTGCCAGCAGCTCCAGGACTAGCGGGAGGGTAGAGACCCAGTACTTC | CASSSRTSGRVETQYF
. | once | TRBJ1-2 | 15 | TRBV9 | TGTGCCAGCAGCGTAGAGCCAGGGAAAAGCTATGGCTACACCTTC | CASSVEPGKSYGYTF
. | . | TRBJ2-5 | 12 | TRBV30 | TGTGCCTGGAGTCGGACTAGGGGGGAGCAGTACTTC | CAWSRTRGEQYF
TRBD1 | few | TRBJ1-1 | 14 | TRBV7-9 | TGTGCCAGCAGCCGCGGGACAGTGAACACTGAAGCTTTCTTT | CASSRGTVNTEAFF
. | . | TRBJ1-5 | 16 | TRBV4-1 | TGCGCCAGCAGCCCCCCGCTCGGGGGGGGCTCTCAGCCCCAGCATTTT | CASSPPLGGGSQPQHF
. | . | TRBJ2-7 | 15 | TRBV2 | TGTGCCACCATCTGGTGGGGGGGGCAAACCTACGAGCAGTACTTC | CATIWWGGQTYEQYF
TRBD1 | medium-sized | TRBJ1-5 | 13 | TRBV6-5 | TGTGCCAGCAGACCCGGACAGGGAGGACCCCAGCATTTT | CASRPGQGGPQHF
TRBD2 | . | TRBJ2-7 | 17 | TRBV11-3 | TGTGCCAGCAGCGACACTACAGGACTAGCGGACTCCTACGAGCAGTACTTC | CASSDTTGLADSYEQYF